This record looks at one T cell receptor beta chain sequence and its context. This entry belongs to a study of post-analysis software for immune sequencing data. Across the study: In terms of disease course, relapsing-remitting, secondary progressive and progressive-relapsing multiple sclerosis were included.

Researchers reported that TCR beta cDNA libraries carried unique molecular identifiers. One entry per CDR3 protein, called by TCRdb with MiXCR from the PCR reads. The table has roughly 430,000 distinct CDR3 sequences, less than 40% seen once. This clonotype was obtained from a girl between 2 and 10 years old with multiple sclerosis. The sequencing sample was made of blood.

CDR3 in amino acids: CASSIQGFNTEAFF. CDR3 in DNA: TGTGCCAGTAGTATACAGGGATTTAACACTGAAGCTTTCTTT. The chain has TRBV19 and TRBJ1-1; a weak D match, TRBD1 (5 bases). The CDR3 runs 14 residues. Per germline, CDR1 LNHDA and CDR2 SQIVND (reference sequence). V shed 2 bases and J shed 2 bases, with 9 bases lying between them.